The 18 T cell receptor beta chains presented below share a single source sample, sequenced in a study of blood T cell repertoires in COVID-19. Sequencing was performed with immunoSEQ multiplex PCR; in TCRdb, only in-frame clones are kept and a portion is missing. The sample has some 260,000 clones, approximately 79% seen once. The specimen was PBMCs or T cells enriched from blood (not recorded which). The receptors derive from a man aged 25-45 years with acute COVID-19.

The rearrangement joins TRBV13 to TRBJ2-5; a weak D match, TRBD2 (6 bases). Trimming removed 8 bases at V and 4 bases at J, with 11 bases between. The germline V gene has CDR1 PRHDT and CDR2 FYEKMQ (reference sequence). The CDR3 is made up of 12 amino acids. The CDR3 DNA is TGTGCCAGCGGTCGGGGGAGAGAGACCCAGTACTTC. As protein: CASGRGRETQYF.

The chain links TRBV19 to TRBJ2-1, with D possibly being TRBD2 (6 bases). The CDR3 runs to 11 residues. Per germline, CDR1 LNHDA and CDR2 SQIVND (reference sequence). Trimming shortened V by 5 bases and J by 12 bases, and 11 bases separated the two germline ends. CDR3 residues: CASSAGIRQFF. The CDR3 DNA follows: TGTGCCAGTAGTGCGGGGATAAGGCAGTTCTTC.

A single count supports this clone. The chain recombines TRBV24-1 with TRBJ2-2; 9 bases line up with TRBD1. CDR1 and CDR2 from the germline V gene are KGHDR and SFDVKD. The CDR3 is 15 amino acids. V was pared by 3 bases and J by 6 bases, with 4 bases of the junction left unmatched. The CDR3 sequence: CATSDRGQGPGELFF. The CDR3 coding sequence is TGTGCCACCAGTGATAGGGGACAGGGCCCCGGGGAGCTGTTTTTT.

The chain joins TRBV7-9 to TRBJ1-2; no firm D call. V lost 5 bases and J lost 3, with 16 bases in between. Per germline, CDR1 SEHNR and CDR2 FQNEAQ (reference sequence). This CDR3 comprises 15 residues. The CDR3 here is CASSPLSGQDYGYTF. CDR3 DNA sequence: TGTGCCAGCAGCCCCTTATCTGGCCAGGACTATGGCTACACCTTC.

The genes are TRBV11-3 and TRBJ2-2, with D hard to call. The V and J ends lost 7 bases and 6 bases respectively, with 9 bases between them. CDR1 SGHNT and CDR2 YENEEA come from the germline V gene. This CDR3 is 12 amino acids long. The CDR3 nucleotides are TGTGCCAGCACCTTCGGGTCCGGGGAGCTGTTTTTT. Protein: CASTFGSGELFF.

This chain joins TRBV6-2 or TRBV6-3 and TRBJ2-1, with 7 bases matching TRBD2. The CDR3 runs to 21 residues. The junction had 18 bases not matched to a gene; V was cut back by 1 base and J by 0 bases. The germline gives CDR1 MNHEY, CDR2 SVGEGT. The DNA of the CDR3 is TGTGCCAGCAGTTACTATAGCGGGCCCTCCCCCCGACACTTCTCCTACAATGAGCAGTTCTTC. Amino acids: CASSYYSGPSPRHFSYNEQFF.

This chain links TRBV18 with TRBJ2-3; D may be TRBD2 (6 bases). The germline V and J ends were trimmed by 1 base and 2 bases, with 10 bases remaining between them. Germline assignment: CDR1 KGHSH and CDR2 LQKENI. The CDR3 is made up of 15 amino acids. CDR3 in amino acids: CASSPLAALTDTQYF. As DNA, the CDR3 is TGTGCCAGCTCACCACTAGCGGCCCTCACAGATACGCAGTATTTT.

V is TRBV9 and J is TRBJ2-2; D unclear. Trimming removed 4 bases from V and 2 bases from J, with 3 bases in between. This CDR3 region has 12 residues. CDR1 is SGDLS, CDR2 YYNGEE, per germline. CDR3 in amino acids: CASSLNTGELFF. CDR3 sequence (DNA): TGTGCCAGCAGCCTTAACACCGGGGAGCTGTTTTTT.

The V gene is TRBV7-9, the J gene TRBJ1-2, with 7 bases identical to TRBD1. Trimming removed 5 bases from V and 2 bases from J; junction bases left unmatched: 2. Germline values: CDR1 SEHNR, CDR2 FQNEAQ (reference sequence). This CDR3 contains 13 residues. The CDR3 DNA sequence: TGTGCCAGCAGCCCGGGACAGAACTATGGCTACACCTTC. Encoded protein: CASSPGQNYGYTF.

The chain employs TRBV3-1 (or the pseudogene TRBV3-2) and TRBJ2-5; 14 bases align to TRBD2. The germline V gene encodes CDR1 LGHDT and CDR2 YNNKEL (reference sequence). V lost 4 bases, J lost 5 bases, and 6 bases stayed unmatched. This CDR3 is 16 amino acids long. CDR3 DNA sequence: TGTGCCAGCAGCCGGCAGACTAGCGGGGGGGTTGAGACCCAGTACTTC. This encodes CASSRQTSGGVETQYF.

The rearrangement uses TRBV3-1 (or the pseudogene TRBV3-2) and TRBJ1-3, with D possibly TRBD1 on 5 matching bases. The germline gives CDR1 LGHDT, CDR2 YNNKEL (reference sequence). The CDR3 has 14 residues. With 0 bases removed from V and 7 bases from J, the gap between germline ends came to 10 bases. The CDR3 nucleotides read TGTGCCAGCAGCCAAGAGTTAGGGGATAACACCATATATTTT. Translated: CASSQELGDNTIYF.

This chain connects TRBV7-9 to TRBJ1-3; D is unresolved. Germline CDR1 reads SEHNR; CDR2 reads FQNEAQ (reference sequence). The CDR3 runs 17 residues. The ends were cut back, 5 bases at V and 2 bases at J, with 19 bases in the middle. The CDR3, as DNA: TGTGCCAGCAGCCCAGAAGCTCGTAAGCAGGCTGGAAACACCATATATTTT. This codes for CASSPEARKQAGNTIYF.

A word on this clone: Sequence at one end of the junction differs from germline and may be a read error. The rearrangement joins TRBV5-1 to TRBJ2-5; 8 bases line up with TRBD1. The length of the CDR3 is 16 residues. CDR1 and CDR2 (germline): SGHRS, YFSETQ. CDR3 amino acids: CASSSDATGGQETQYF. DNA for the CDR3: TGTGCCAGCAGCTCCGACGCTACAGGGGGCCAAGAGACCCAGTACTTC.

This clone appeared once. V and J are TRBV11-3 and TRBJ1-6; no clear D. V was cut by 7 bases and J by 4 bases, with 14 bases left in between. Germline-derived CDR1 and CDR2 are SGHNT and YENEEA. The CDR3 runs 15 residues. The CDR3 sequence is CASKNSREYNSPLHF. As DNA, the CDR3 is TGTGCCAGCAAAAATTCGAGGGAGTATAATTCACCCCTCCACTTT.

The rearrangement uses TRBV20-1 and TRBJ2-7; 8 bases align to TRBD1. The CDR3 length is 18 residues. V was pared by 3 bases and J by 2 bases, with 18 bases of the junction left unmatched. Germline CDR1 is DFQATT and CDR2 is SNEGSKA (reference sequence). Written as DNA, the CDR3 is TGCAGTGCTAGTGGATGGACAGGGTCAACTTTCGGGCCCTACGAGCAGTACGTC. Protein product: CSASGWTGSTFGPYEQYV.

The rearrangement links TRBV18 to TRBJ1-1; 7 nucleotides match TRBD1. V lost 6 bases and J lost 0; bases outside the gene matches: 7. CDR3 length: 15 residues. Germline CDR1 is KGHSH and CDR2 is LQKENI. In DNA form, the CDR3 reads TGTGCCAGCTCGCCGGACAGGCCCATGAACACTGAAGCTTTCTTT. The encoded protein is CASSPDRPMNTEAFF.

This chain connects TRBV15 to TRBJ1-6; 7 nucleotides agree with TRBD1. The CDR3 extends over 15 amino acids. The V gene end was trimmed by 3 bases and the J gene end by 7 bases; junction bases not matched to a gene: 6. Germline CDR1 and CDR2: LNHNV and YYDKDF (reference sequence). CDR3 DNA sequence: TGTGCCACCAGCAGGGAAGACAGGGTAAATTCACCCCTCCACTTT. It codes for CATSREDRVNSPLHF.

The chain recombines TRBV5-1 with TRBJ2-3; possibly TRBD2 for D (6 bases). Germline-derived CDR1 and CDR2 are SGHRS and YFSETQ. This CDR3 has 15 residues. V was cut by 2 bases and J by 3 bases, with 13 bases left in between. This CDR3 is CASSFRGVGTDTQYF. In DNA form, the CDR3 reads TGCGCCAGCAGCTTCCGCGGGGTAGGGACAGATACGCAGTATTTT.